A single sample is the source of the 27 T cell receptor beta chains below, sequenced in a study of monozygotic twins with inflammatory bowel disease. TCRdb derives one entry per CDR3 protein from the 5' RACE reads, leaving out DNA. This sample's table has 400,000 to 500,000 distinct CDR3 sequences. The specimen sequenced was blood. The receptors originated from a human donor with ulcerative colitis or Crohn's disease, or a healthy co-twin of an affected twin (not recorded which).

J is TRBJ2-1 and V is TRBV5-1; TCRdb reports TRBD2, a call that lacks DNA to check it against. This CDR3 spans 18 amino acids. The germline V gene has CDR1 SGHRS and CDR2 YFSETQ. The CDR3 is CASSLETSGVISYNEQFF.

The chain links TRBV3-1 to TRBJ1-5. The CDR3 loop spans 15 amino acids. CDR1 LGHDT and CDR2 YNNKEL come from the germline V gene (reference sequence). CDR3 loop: CASSQALGHNQPQHF.

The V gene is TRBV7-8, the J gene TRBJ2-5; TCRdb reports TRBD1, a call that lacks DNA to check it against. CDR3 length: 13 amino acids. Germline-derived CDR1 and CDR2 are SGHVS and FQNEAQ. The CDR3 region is CADRGQEGETQYF.

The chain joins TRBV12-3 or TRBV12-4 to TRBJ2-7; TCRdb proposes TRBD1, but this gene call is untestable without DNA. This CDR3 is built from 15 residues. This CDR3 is CASSTRGTGLYEQYF.

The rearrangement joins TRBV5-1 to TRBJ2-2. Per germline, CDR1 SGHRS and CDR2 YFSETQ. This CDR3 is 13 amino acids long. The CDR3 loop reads CASSLIWAGELFF.

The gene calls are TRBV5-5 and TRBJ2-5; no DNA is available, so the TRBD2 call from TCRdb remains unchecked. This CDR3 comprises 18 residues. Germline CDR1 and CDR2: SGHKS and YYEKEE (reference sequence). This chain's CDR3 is CASSLRWRGGELQETQYF.

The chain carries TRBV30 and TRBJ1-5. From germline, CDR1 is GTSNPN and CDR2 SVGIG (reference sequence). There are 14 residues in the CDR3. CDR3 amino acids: CAWSANTANQPQHF.

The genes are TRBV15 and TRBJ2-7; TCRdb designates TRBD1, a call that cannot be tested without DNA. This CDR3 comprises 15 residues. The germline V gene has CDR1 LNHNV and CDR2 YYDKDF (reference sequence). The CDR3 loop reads CATSRVPGQPYEQYF.

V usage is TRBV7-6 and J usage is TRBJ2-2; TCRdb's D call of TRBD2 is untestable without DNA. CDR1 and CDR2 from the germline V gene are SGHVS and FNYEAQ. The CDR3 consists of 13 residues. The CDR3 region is CASSSVGGGELFF.

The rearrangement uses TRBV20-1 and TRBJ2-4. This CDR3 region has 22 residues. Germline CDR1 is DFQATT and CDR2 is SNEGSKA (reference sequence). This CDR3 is CSASFENRPTPLGAYAKNIQYF.

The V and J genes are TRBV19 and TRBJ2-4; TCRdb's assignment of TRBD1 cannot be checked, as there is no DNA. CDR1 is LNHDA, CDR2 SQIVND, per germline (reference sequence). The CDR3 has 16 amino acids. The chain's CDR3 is CASSLRPGARGDIQYF.

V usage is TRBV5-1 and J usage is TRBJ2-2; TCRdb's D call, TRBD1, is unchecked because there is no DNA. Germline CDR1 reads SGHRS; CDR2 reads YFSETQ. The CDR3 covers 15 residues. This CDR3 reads CASSLNVQGTGELFF.

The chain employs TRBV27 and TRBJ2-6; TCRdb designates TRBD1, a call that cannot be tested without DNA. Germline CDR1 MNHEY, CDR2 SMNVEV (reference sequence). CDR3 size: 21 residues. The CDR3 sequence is CASSLSQVSGQGISGANVLTF.

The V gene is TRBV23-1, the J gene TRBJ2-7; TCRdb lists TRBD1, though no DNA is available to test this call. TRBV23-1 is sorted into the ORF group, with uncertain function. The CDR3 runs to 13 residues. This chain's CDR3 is CASSQSGVIEQYF.

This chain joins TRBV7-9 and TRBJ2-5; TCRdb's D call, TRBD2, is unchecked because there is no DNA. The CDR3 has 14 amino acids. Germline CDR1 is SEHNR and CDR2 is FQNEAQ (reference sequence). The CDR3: CASSLGSPRETQYF.

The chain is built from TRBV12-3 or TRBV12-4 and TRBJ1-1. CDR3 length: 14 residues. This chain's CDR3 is CASSFEGPSTEAFF.

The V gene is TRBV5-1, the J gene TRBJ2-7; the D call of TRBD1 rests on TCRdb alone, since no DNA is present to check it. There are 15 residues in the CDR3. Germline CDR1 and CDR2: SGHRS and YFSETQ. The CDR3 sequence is CANTPTDRVSYEQYF.

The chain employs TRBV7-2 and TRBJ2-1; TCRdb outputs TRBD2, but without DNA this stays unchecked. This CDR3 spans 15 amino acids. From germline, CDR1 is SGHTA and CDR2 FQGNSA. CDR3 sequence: CASSSDWAGSNEQFF. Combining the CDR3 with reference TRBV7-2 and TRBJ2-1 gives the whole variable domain GAGVSQSPSNKVTEKGKDVELRCDPISGHTALYWYRQSLGQGLEFLIYFQGNSAPDKSGLPSDRFSAERTGGSVSTLTIQRTQQEDSAVYLCASSSDWAGSNEQFFGPGTRLTVL.

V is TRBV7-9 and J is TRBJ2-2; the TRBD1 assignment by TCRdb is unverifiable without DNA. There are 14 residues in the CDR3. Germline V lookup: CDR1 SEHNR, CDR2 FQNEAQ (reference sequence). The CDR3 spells CASTYRGNTGELFF.

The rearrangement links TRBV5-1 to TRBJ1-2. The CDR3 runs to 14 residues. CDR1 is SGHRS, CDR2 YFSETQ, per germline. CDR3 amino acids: CASSPFTVDYGYTF.

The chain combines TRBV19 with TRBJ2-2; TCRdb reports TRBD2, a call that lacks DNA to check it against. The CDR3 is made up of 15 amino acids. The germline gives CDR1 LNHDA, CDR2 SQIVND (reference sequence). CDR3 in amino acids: CASSQTSGVIGELFF. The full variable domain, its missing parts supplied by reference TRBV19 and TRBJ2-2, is DGGITQSPKYLFRKEGQNVTLSCEQNLNHDAMYWYRQDPGQGLRLIYYSQIVNDFQKGDIAEGYSVSREKKESFPLTVTSAQKNPTAFYLCASSQTSGVIGELFFGEGSRLTVL.

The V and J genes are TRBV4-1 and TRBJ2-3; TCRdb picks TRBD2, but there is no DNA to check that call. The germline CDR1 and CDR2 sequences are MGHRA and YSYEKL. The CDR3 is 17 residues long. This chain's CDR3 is CASSQVLLASPTDTQYF.

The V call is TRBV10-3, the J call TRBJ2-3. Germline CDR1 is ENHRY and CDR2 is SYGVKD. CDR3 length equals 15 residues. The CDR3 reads CAISESKITTDTQYF.

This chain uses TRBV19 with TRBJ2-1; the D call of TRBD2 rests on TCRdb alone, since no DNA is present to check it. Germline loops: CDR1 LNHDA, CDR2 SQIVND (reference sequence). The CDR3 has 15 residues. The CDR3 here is CASSIQGVPNNEQFF. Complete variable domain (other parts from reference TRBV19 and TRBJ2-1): DGGITQSPKYLFRKEGQNVTLSCEQNLNHDAMYWYRQDPGQGLRLIYYSQIVNDFQKGDIAEGYSVSREKKESFPLTVTSAQKNPTAFYLCASSIQGVPNNEQFFGPGTRLTVL.

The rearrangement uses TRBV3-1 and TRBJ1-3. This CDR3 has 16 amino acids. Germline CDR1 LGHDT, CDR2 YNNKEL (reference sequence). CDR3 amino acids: CASSQASRFGGNTIYF.

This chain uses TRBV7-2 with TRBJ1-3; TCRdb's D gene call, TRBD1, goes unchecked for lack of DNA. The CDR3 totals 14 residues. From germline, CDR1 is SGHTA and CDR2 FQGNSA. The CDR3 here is CASSLEGGRNTIYF.

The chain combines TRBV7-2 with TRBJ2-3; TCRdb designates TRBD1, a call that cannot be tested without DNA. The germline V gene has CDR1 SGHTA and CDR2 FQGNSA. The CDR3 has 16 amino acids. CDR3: CASSFQFTGGSDTQYF. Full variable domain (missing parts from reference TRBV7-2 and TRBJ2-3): GAGVSQSPSNKVTEKGKDVELRCDPISGHTALYWYRQSLGQGLEFLIYFQGNSAPDKSGLPSDRFSAERTGGSVSTLTIQRTQQEDSAVYLCASSFQFTGGSDTQYFGPGTRLTVL.